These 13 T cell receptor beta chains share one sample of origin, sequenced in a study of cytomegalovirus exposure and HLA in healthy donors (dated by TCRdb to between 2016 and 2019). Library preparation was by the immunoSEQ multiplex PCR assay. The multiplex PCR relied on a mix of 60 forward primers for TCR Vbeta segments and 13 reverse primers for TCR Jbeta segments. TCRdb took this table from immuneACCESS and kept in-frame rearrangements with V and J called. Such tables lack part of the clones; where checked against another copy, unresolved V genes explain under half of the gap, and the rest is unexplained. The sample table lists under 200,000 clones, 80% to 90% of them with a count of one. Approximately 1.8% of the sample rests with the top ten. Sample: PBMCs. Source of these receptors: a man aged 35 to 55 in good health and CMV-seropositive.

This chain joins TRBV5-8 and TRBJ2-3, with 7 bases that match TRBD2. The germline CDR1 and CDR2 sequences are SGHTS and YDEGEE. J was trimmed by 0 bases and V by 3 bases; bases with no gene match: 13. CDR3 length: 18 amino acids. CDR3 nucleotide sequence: TGTGCCAGCAGCTGGAGGGCTAGCGGTTTTTCTAGCACAGATACGCAGTATTTT. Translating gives CASSWRASGFSSTDTQYF.

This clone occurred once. The CDR3 reads CASSLVGGRHEQYF. The CDR3 DNA reads TGTGCCAGCAGCCTCGTAGGAGGGCGCCACGAGCAGTACTTC. The chain employs TRBV5-8 and TRBJ2-7; D perhaps matches TRBD2 (6 bases). The CDR3 totals 14 residues. V lost 4 bases and J 5 bases, leaving 16 bases between the germline ends. The germline gives CDR1 SGHTS, CDR2 YDEGEE.

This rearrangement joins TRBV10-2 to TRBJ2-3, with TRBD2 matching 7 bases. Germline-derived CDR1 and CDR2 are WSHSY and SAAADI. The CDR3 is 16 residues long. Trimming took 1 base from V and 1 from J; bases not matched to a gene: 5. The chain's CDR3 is CASSEFQREGTDTQYF. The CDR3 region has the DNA TGCGCCAGCAGTGAGTTCCAGCGGGAAGGCACAGATACGCAGTATTTT.

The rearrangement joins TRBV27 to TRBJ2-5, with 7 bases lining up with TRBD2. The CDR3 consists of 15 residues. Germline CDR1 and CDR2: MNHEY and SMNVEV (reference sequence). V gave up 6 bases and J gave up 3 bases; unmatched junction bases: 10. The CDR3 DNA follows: TGTGCCAGCAGAGGTCGGCGGGAGAGGAAAGAGACCCAGTACTTC. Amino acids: CASRGRRERKETQYF.

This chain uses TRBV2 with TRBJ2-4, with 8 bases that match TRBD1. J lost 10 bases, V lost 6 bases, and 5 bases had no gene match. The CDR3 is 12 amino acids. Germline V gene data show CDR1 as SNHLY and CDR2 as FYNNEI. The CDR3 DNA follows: TGTGCCAGCAGGGAACAGGGGGTGATTCAGTACTTC. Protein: CASREQGVIQYF.

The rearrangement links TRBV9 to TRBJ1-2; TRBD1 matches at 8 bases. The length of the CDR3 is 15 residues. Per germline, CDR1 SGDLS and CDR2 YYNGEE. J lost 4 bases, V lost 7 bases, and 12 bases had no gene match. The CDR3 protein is CASGRQGTNLYGYTF. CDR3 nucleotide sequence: TGTGCCAGCGGACGACAGGGGACTAACCTCTATGGCTACACCTTC.

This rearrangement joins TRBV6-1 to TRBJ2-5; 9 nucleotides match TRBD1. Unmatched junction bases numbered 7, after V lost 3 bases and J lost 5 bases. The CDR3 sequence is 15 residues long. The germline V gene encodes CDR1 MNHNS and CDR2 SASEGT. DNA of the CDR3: TGTGCCAGCAGTGACGCACAGGGGGCCGGCGAGACCCAGTACTTC. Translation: CASSDAQGAGETQYF.

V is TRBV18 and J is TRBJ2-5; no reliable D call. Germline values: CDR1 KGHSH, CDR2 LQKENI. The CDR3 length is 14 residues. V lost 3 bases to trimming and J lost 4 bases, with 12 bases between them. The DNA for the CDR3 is TGTGCCAGCTCACCGAGGAGTTCAGTAGAGACCCAGTACTTC. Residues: CASSPRSSVETQYF.

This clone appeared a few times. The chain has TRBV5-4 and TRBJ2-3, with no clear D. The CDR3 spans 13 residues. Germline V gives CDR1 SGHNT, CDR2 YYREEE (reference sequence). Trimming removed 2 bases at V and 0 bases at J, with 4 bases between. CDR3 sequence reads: CASSLSSTDTQYF. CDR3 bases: TGTGCCAGCAGCTTATCTAGCACAGATACGCAGTATTTT.

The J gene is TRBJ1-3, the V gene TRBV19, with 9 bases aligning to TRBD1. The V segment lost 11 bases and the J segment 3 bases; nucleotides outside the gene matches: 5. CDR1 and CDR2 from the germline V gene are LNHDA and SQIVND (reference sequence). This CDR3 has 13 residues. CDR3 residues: CAGGTGIGNTIYF. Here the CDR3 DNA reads TGTGCCGGCGGGACAGGGATTGGAAACACCATATATTTT.

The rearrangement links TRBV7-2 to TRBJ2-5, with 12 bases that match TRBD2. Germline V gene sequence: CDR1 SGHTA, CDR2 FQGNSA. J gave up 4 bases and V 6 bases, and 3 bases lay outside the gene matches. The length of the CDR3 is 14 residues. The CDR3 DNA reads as TGTGCCAGCAGAACTAGCGGGAGGCTAGAGACCCAGTACTTC. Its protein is CASRTSGRLETQYF.

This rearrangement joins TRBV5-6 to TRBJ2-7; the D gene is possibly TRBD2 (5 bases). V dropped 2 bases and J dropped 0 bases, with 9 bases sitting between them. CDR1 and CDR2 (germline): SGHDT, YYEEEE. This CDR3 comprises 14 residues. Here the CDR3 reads CASSFTRSSYEQYF. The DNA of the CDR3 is TGTGCCAGCAGCTTCACTAGAAGCTCCTACGAGCAGTACTTC.

The CDR3 loop reads CASTRDPGAQYF. CDR3 sequence (DNA): TGCGCCAGCACTAGAGACCCGGGGGCCCAGTACTTC. The chain links TRBV10-1 to TRBJ2-5; perhaps TRBD2 as D (6 bases). Germline-derived CDR1 and CDR2 are WNHNN and SYGVQD (reference sequence). V lost 7 bases and J lost 9, with 15 bases in between. The CDR3 spans 12 residues.